A single sample gave rise to the 2 T cell receptor beta chains below, sequenced in a study of cytomegalovirus exposure and HLA in healthy donors. This table comes from immunoSEQ multiplex PCR, and its TCRdb copy is limited to in-frame clones, with some not included. The table records 200,000 to 250,000 clones, 80% to 90% of them present only once. The source material was PBMCs. Source of these receptors: a woman aged 18-29 years in good health and CMV-seropositive.

The rearrangement links TRBV11-3 to TRBJ2-3, with D possibly being TRBD2 (5 bases). Germline V gives CDR1 SGHNT, CDR2 YENEEA. This CDR3 spans 15 amino acids. Trimming took 2 bases from V and 2 from J, leaving 11 bases between them. This CDR3 is CASSLFSGDTDTQYF. DNA of the CDR3: TGTGCCAGCAGCTTATTCTCCGGGGACACAGATACGCAGTATTTT. The variable domain in full, completed from reference TRBV11-3 and TRBJ2-3, reads EAGVVQSPRYKIIEKKQPVAFWCNPISGHNTLYWYLQNLGQGPELLIRYENEEAVDDSQLPKDRFSAERLKGVDSTLKIQPAELGDSAVYLCASSLFSGDTDTQYFGPGTRLTVL.

In nucleotides, the CDR3 is TGCGCCAGCAGCCCCTCCTGGGGGGGGCGCGGTGAAGCTTTCTTT. Protein: CASSPSWGGRGEAFF. This chain links TRBV4-1 with TRBJ1-1, with D tentatively TRBD1 (6 bases). The CDR3 extends over 15 amino acids. Germline V gene lookup returns CDR1 MGHRA and CDR2 YSYEKL. V was trimmed by 4 bases and J by 7 bases, leaving 19 bases between them.